This T cell receptor beta chain is from a study of STAT5B mutations in CD4+ large granular lymphocyte leukemia. Study outcomes and limitations: TRBV06-family usage was enriched in top patient clones (8/27) versus controls (2/35).

Comments on this clone: Its antigen is as yet unknown.

V lost 0 bases, J lost 6 bases, and 11 bases lay in between. Germline CDR1 and CDR2: PRHDT and FYEKMQ (reference sequence). This CDR3 has 14 amino acids. The assay was run at survey level. TCRdb keeps only in-frame clones here, not all; method: immunoSEQ multiplex PCR. The top ten hold approximately 1.4% of the sample, which has about 48,000 clones, approximately 70% seen once. Buffy coats from healthy blood donors served as controls. The receptor's source is a human donor in good health. The chain has TRBV13 and TRBJ1-1; D remains unclear. Material: CD4+ T cells from blood buffy coats. CDR3 sequence reads: CASSLGGGGAEAFF. CDR3 in DNA: TGTGCCAGCAGCTTAGGGGGAGGTGGGGCTGAAGCTTTCTTT.